These 21 T cell receptor beta chains were sequenced from one sample in a study of post-analysis software for immune sequencing data. Notes on the study in general: Relative to controls, patients had several TRBV segments at higher frequency, with TRBV5-6, TRBV5-1 and TRBV20-1 among these.

Tagging with unique molecular identifiers was a feature of the TCR beta cDNA libraries. Each CDR3 protein is one row after TCRdb ran MiXCR on the PCR reads. This sample has 700,000 to 800,000 distinct CDR3 sequences, with less than 35% found just once. For these receptors, no antigen is known. Sequencing used blood. The receptor set was obtained from a girl aged 5-17 years with multiple sclerosis.

This clonotype was picked up a small number of times. The chain employs TRBV7-2 and TRBJ2-7, with 8 bases aligning to TRBD2. Germline assignment: CDR1 SGHTA and CDR2 FQGNSA. The CDR3 covers 20 residues. The V gene end was trimmed by 1 base and the J gene end by 1 base; junction bases not matched to a gene: 18. This CDR3 is CASSLVVSGGPYQASYEQYF. Written as DNA, the CDR3 is TGTGCCAGCAGCTTAGTTGTATCGGGAGGGCCCTATCAGGCTTCCTACGAGCAGTACTTC. Drawing the rest from reference TRBV7-2 and TRBJ2-7, the complete variable domain is GAGVSQSPSNKVTEKGKDVELRCDPISGHTALYWYRQSLGQGLEFLIYFQGNSAPDKSGLPSDRFSAERTGGSVSTLTIQRTQQEDSAVYLCASSLVVSGGPYQASYEQYFGPGTRLTVT.

The chain combines TRBV29-1 with TRBJ2-7; D perhaps matches TRBD1 (6 bases). This CDR3 is built from 14 residues. CDR1 SQVTM and CDR2 ANQGSEA come from the germline V gene. The V end was cut by 7 bases, the J end by 2 bases, with 18 bases between. The CDR3 bases are TGCAGCGCGATGACAGGCAGCACGACCTACGAGCAGTACTTC. Its translation is CSAMTGSTTYEQYF.

V and J are TRBV6-6 and TRBJ1-1; possible D gene TRBD1, 5 bases. Germline V gene lookup returns CDR1 MNHNY and CDR2 SVGAGI (reference sequence). The V end was cut by 2 bases, the J end by 5 bases, with 15 bases between. The CDR3 length is 15 residues. CDR3 protein: CASSYTRWGGTEAFF. CDR3 sequence (DNA): TGTGCCAGCAGTTACACTAGATGGGGGGGGACTGAAGCTTTCTTT.

Ten or more counts support this clonotype. The chain joins TRBV29-1 to TRBJ2-5; D could derive from TRBD1 or TRBD2 (6 bases each). Trimming cost V 2 bases and J 5 bases, with 15 bases left between them. This CDR3 has 14 residues. Germline lookup yields CDR1 SQVTM and CDR2 ANQGSEA. The CDR3 nucleotides are TGCAGCGTTGAAACCCAGGGGACTCGTGAGACCCAGTACTTC. Amino acids: CSVETQGTRETQYF. The full variable domain, completed using reference TRBV29-1 and TRBJ2-5, is SAVISQKPSRDICQRGTSLTIQCQVDSQVTMMFWYRQQPGQSLTLIATANQGSEATYESGFVIDKFPISRPNLTFSTLTVSNMSPEDSSIYLCSVETQGTRETQYFGPGTRLLVL.

V gene TRBV4-2 combines with J gene TRBJ1-5; the D is unclear. The germline CDR1 and CDR2 sequences are LGHNA and YNFKEQ. V was pared by 2 bases and J by 0 bases, with 8 bases between. The CDR3 runs 15 residues. This CDR3 is CASSQLGNSNQPQHF. The CDR3, as DNA: TGTGCCAGCAGCCAACTAGGGAATAGCAATCAGCCCCAGCATTTT.

In its sample, this clonotype was seen a few times. V usage is TRBV7-2 and J usage is TRBJ1-4; D is uncertain. V lost 2 bases and J 8 bases, leaving 9 bases between the germline ends. The CDR3 is 13 residues long. Germline lookup yields CDR1 SGHTA and CDR2 FQGNSA. CDR3 nucleotides: TGTGCCAGCAGCTTAATGGAGGCGGAAAAACTGTTTTTT. Amino acids: CASSLMEAEKLFF.

The rearrangement uses TRBV20-1 and TRBJ2-5; the match to TRBD1 covers 8 bases. CDR1 and CDR2 (germline): DFQATT, SNEGSKA (reference sequence). This CDR3 region has 15 residues. V lost 6 bases, J lost 5 bases, and 14 bases stayed unmatched. Here the CDR3 DNA reads TGCAGTGCCTGGACAGGGAAAGGTAGTCCGGAGACCCAGTACTTC. Translated, it gives CSAWTGKGSPETQYF.

This chain uses TRBV11-2 with TRBJ2-5, with 9 bases aligning to TRBD2. With the DNA end fitting TRBJ2-7 better, the J assignment may be wrong. CDR1 SGHAT and CDR2 FQNNGV come from the germline V gene. The CDR3 loop spans 15 amino acids. CDR3 DNA: TGTGCCAGCAGCTTAGGGCGAGCGGGAGGTGACGAGCAGTACTTC. Translating it yields CASSLGRAGGDEQYF.

The V call is TRBV5-1, the J call TRBJ1-1, with D hard to call. Germline CDR1 and CDR2: SGHRS and YFSETQ. The CDR3 contains 14 residues. The V gene lost 5 bases and the J gene lost 1 base, with 12 bases spanning the gap. In DNA, the CDR3 is TGCGCCAGCAGGACCGGGCGGGAGAACACTGAAGCTTTCTTT. This sequence encodes CASRTGRENTEAFF.

This clonotype was seen a handful of times. The CDR3 protein is CASSRGGPGFF. The CDR3, as DNA: TGTGCCAGCAGCCGTGGCGGGCCAGGGTTCTTC. This chain uses TRBV7-2 with TRBJ2-1; tentatively, D is TRBD2 (5 bases). Trimming took 5 bases from V and 15 from J, leaving 14 bases between them. The CDR3 runs 11 residues. Per germline, CDR1 SGHTA and CDR2 FQGNSA.

The chain employs TRBV20-1 and TRBJ1-5; TRBD1 matches 10 bases. Trimming at V came to 3 bases and at J to 7 bases, leaving 9 bases not matched to a gene. The CDR3 contains 15 residues. Germline lookup yields CDR1 DFQATT and CDR2 SNEGSKA (reference sequence). CDR3 region: CSARAGTGEGQPQHF. The CDR3 nucleotides are TGCAGTGCTAGGGCCGGGACAGGGGAAGGGCAGCCCCAGCATTTT.

This clonotype was seen a handful of times. The CDR3 loop is CASSDSGTGDYNEQFF. Here the CDR3 DNA reads TGCGCCAGCAGTGATTCCGGGACAGGTGACTACAATGAGCAGTTCTTC. The chain couples TRBV10-1 to TRBJ2-1; 8 bases agree with TRBD1. CDR1 and CDR2 from the germline V gene are WNHNN and SYGVQD (reference sequence). With 3 bases clipped from V and 3 bases from J, the junction kept 7 bases outside the gene matches. The CDR3 length is 16 residues.

This clonotype was recorded a few times. V gene TRBV7-2 combines with J gene TRBJ2-1; D gene ambiguous. Germline V CDR1 and CDR2: SGHTA, FQGNSA. V lost 2 bases, J lost 2 bases, and 13 bases lay in between. The CDR3 covers 16 residues. The CDR3 region has the DNA TGTGCCAGCAGCTTACGCCACCAGCACACCTACAATGAGCAGTTCTTC. Protein sequence: CASSLRHQHTYNEQFF.

This chain uses TRBV5-1 with TRBJ2-7; D gene ambiguous. Germline loops: CDR1 SGHRS, CDR2 YFSETQ. The V end was cut by 0 bases, the J end by 0 bases, with 16 bases between. The CDR3 is 17 residues long. The CDR3 nucleotides read TGCGCCAGCAGCTTGGATTTGGCCAGGCAACTCTCCTACGAGCAGTACTTC. It specifies CASSLDLARQLSYEQYF.

The V call is TRBV5-5, the J call TRBJ1-1; a weak D match, TRBD1 (6 bases). V shed 2 bases and J shed 6 bases, with 17 bases lying between them. This CDR3 spans 15 amino acids. Germline values: CDR1 SGHKS, CDR2 YYEKEE (reference sequence). The CDR3 nucleotides read TGTGCCAGCAGCTTAGGGGGGGCCCCCGGGGCTGAAGCTTTCTTT. Translated: CASSLGGAPGAEAFF. The entire variable domain, with the rest obtained from reference TRBV5-5 and TRBJ1-1, is as follows: DAGVTQSPTHLIKTRGQQVTLRCSPISGHKSVSWYQQVLGQGPQFIFQYYEKEERGRGNFPDRFSARQFPNYSSELNVNALLLGDSALYLCASSLGGAPGAEAFFGQGTRLTVV.

The sample holds many counts of this clonotype. This chain links TRBV11-2 with TRBJ1-2; tentative D call: TRBD1 (5 bases). Looked up from germline, CDR1 is SGHAT and CDR2 is FQNNGV. This CDR3 has 16 amino acids. Trimming took 0 bases from V and 4 from J, leaving 15 bases between them. CDR3 nucleotides: TGTGCCAGCAGCTTAGAGTTTCGGGGGTATGGCTATGGCTACACCTTC. It specifies CASSLEFRGYGYGYTF.

J is TRBJ2-5 and V is TRBV4-1; D is perhaps TRBD1 (5 bases). The germline gives CDR1 MGHRA, CDR2 YSYEKL. Deletions cut 0 bases from V and 1 base from J, with 15 bases between. This CDR3 comprises 17 residues. The CDR3 nucleotides read TGCGCCAGCAGCCAAGAGGGGCATGGGGTGGCCCAAGAGACCCAGTACTTC. It codes for CASSQEGHGVAQETQYF.

This clonotype was seen a handful of times. V gene TRBV6-5 combines with J gene TRBJ2-1; TRBD1 matches at 9 bases. The CDR3 length is 15 residues. Germline V CDR1 and CDR2: MNHEY, SVGAGI. V lost 5 bases to trimming and J lost 2 bases; unmatched junction nucleotides: 4. CDR3 sequence (DNA): TGTGCCAGCAGTAAGACAGGGGGGGCCTACAATGAGCAGTTCTTC. Protein sequence: CASSKTGGAYNEQFF.

The sample holds many counts of this clonotype. CDR3 coding DNA: TGCAGTGCTATCGGGACTACCTCCTACAATGAGCAGTTCTTC. Its translation: CSAIGTTSYNEQFF. This chain uses TRBV20-1 with TRBJ2-1; 7 nucleotides align to TRBD2. The V gene's germline CDR1 is DFQATT and CDR2 SNEGSKA (reference sequence). This CDR3 has 14 amino acids. Unmatched junction bases numbered 3, after V lost 4 bases and J lost 0 bases.

The chain couples TRBV2 to TRBJ1-5; D uncertain. Between the trimmed V and J ends, which lost 8 bases and 3 bases, there was a span of 8 bases. Germline CDR1 is SNHLY and CDR2 is FYNNEI. CDR3 length equals 12 residues. CDR3 sequence reads: CASGGPNQPQHF. CDR3 DNA: TGTGCCAGCGGCGGTCCCAATCAGCCCCAGCATTTT.

CDR3 sequence: CASNPREWGRGTEAFF. For the CDR3, the DNA is TGTGCCAGCAATCCGAGAGAATGGGGTAGGGGAACTGAAGCTTTCTTT. The chain carries TRBV6-5 and TRBJ1-1; TRBD1 might be the D (5 bases). Germline V CDR1 and CDR2: MNHEY, SVGAGI. V lost 7 bases and J 5 bases, leaving 23 bases between the germline ends. CDR3 length: 16 amino acids.